These T cell receptor beta chains were read from a single sample in a study of Ad26.COV2.S vaccination and SARS-CoV-2 variants. This table comes from immunoSEQ multiplex PCR, and its TCRdb copy is limited to in-frame clones, with some not included. Of a few hundred thousand clones in the sample, about 93% were seen once. Specimen: peripheral blood, collected in a trial of Ad26.COV2.S vaccine versus placebo. The receptors were sampled from a person between 18 and 60 years old who received the Ad26.COV2.S COVID-19 vaccine or a placebo. The CDR3 runs from the conserved cysteine through the conserved F or W. Each record gives: CDR3 length, V gene, CDR3 protein.

length: 13; V: TRBV19; CDR3: CASRLAPSYEQYF
length: 12; V: TRBV6-2/TRBV6-3; CDR3: CASSYSHYGYTF
length: 15; V: TRBV7-2; CDR3: CASNLRGGPAYEQYF
length: 13; V: TRBV10-3; CDR3: CATLAGGTDTQYF
length: 14; V: TRBV6-5; CDR3: CASSSGGTWNGYTF
length: 15; V: TRBV11-3; CDR3: CASSLGTRSHYEQYF
length: 13; V: TRBV27; CDR3: CASSSLDRLDAFF
length: 14; V: TRBV24-1; CDR3: CATSDLHGGSEQFF
length: 15; V: TRBV6-5; CDR3: CASRGTVGPQETQYF
length: 14; V: TRBV28; CDR3: CASTPGGSNQPQHF
length: 12; V: TRBV5-4; CDR3: CASSRTGETQYF
length: 12; V: TRBV29-1; CDR3: CSVRTSGDTQYF
length: 13; V: TRBV27; CDR3: CASSLKYWETQYF
length: 13; V: TRBV7-8; CDR3: CASSSDRIYGYTF
length: 12; V: TRBV9; CDR3: CASSVDGYGYTF
length: 14; V: TRBV5-1; CDR3: CASSLPRTYNEQFF
length: 16; V: TRBV6-1; CDR3: CASSEVDRSRDYEQYF
length: 14; V: TRBV24-1; CDR3: CATSDPTSNEKLFF
length: 15; V: TRBV19; CDR3: CASSIRGLAGDEQFF
length: 14; V: TRBV30; CDR3: CAWGAGGNTGELFF
length: 16; V: TRBV28; CDR3: CASSSIPGTPNSPLHF
length: 15; V: TRBV6-5; CDR3: CASRMTGANTGELFF
length: 13; V: TRBV29-1; CDR3: CSVVGQQNTEAFF